Sequencing of this T cell receptor beta chain was carried out in a study of CD8+ T cells in alopecia areata. Study conclusions and caveats: Clonality in lesional scalp, especially alopecia totalis/universalis, exceeded that of normal scalp. Many expanded lesional clones persisted in scalp and blood during tofacitinib treatment.

This clone was observed a handful of times. Its specificity is not known. Germline assignment: CDR1 KGHSH and CDR2 LQKENI. The CDR3 extends over 16 amino acids. The ends were cut back, 0 bases at V and 2 bases at J, with 14 bases in the middle. Documented treatment: oral pan-JAK inhibitor, 5-10 mg twice daily. RNA extraction and reverse transcription yielded cDNA as sequencing template. Profiling relied on immunoSEQ multiplex PCR, and the TCRdb table lists in-frame clones only, not all of them. Among 130,000 or so clones listed, under 65% were seen once. J is TRBJ2-7 and V is TRBV18, with D perhaps matching TRBD2 (6 bases). This specimen consisted of CD4+ T cells sorted from blood, obtained at week 4, from a patient treated with tofacitinib. The TCR sequence derives from a human donor with alopecia areata. The CDR3 is CASSPPGGKVAYEQYF. In DNA form, the CDR3 reads TGTGCCAGCTCACCACCTGGAGGGAAGGTGGCCTACGAGCAGTACTTC.